This T cell receptor (beta chain) was sequenced for a study of T-cell reconstitution after alpha-beta-depleted transplantation in children. Findings and limits, study-wide: Expanded graft clones, several hundred of them, were reportedly the source of alpha-beta T cells about two months after transplant.

Unique molecular identifiers were incorporated into the prepared TCRbeta library. TCRdb re-called the PCR reads with MiXCR, one entry per CDR3 protein. The repertoire consists of 250,000 to 400,000 distinct CDR3 sequences, with approximately 23% occurring once and the leading ten covering 9.5% to 12%. As to this clonotype: Antigen: not known.

The sequencing here drew on PBMCs, mostly from graft donor cells, taken 180 days after TCRalphabeta/CD19-depleted stem cell transplant. The receptor comes from a male patient aged 10 to 17 who had a stem cell transplant for acute lymphoblastic leukemia, so the T cells may come from the graft donor.

CDR3 loop: CASSQGRVGGGRITGELFF. The CDR3 region has the DNA TGCGCCAGCAGCCAAGGACGCGTAGGGGGCGGGAGGATAACCGGGGAGCTGTTTTTT. V usage is TRBV4-1 and J usage is TRBJ2-2, with a possible D match to TRBD2 (8 bases). The germline gives CDR1 MGHRA, CDR2 YSYEKL. With 1 base removed from V and 5 bases from J, the gap between germline ends came to 23 bases. The CDR3 covers 19 residues.